This TCR beta chain was identified during a study of beta chain features in type 1 diabetes. Overall study results and limits: Moderate but significant shortening of TCRB CDR3s was recorded in all four CD4+ subsets from Type 1 diabetes patients.

As every portion of the isolated RNA was reverse transcribed, the sequencing read expressed TCRB transcripts. Profiled with immunoSEQ multiplex PCR; TCRdb holds only in-frame clones, not every one. The data hold some 370,000 clones, with around a tenth observed a single time. This CDR3 is 17 amino acids long. V lost 5 bases to trimming and J lost 2 bases; unmatched junction nucleotides: 12. Germline CDR1 MDHEN, CDR2 SYDVKM. This clone was recorded at least ten times. What it binds is unknown. The chain recombines TRBV28 with TRBJ1-5; 7 bases match TRBD1. Sequenced: central memory CD4+ T cells from blood. The clonotype originates from a man younger than 40 with type 1 diabetes. In nucleotides, the CDR3 is TGTGCCAGCAGTATCAGGGGGGGGAGAGTGGGCAATCAGCCCCAGCATTTT. Amino acids: CASSIRGGRVGNQPQHF.